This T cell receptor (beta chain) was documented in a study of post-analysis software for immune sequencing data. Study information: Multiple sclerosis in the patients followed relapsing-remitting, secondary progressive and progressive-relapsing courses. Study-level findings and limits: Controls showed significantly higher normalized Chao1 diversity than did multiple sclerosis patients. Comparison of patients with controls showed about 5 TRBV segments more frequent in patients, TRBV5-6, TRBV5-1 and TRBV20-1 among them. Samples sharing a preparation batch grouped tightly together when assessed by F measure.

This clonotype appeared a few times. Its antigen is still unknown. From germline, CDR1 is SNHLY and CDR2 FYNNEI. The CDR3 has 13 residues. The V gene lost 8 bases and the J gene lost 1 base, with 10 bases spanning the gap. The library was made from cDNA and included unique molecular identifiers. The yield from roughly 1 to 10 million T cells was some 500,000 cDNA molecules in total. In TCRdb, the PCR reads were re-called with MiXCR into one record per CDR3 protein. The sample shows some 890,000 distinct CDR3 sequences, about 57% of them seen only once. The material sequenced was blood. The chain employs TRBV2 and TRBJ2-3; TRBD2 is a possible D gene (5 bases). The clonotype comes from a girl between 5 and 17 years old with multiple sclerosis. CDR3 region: CASRPGGTDTQYF. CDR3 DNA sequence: TGTGCCAGCCGGCCCGGGGGCACAGATACGCAGTATTTT. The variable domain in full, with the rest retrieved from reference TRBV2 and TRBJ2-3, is EPEVTQTPSHQVTQMGQEVILRCVPISNHLYFYWYRQILGQKVEFLVSFYNNEISEKSEIFDDQFSVERPDGSNFTLKIRSTKLEDSAMYFCASRPGGTDTQYFGPGTRLTVL.